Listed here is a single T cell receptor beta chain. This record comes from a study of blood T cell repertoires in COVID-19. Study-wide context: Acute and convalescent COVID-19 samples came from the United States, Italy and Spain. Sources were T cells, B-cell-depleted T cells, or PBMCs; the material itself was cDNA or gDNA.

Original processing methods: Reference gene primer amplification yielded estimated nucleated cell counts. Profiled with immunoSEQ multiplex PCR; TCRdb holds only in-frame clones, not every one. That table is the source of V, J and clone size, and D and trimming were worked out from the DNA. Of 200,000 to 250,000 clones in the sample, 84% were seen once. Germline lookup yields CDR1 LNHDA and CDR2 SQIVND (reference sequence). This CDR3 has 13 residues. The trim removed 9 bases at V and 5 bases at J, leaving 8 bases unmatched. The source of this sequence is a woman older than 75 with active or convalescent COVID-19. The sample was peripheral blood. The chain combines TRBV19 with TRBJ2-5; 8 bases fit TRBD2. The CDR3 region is CASTERGTETQYF. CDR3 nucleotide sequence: TGTGCCAGCACCGAGCGGGGGACGGAGACCCAGTACTTC.